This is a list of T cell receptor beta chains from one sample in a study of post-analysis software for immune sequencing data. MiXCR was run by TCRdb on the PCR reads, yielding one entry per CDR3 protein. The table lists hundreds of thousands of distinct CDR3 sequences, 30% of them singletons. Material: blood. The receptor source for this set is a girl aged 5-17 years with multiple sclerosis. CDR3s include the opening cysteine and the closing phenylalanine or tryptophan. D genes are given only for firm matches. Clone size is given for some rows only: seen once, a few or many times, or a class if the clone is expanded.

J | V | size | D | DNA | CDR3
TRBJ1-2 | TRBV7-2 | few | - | TGTGCCAGCAGCTTAGGCGGACGGACCTATGGCTACACCTTC | CASSLGGRTYGYTF
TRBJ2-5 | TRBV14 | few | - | TGTGCCAGCAGCCAAGACGGTCAGGGATCCCGAGAGACCCAGTACTTC | CASSQDGQGSRETQYF
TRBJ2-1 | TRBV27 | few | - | TGTGCCAGCTACAGGTACAATGAGCAGTTCTTC | CASYRYNEQFF
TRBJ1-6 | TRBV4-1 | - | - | TGCGCCAGCAGCCGAGATTCCGGGGGGTTCAATTCACCCCTCCACTTT | CASSRDSGGFNSPLHF
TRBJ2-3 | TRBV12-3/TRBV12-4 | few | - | TGTGCCAGCACCCAGGGAAGAATTGCGGATACGCAGTATTTT | CASTQGRIADTQYF
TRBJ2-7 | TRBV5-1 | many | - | TGCGCCAGCAGGGAACAGGGACAGCAGTACTTC | CASREQGQQYF
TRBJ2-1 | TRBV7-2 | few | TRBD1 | TGTGCCAGCAGCTTACAGAGGCAGGGGGCGGGCAATGAGCAGTTCTTC | CASSLQRQGAGNEQFF
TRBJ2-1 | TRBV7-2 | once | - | TGTGCCAGCAGTCCTGAGAGGATCACCTACAATGAGCAGTTCTTC | CASSPERITYNEQFF
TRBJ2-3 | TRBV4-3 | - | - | TGCGCCAGCAGCCAAGATCTCCTCAATACGCAGTATTTT | CASSQDLLNTQYF
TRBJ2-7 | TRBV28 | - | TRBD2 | TGTGCCAGCAGTTTAGGACGGGAGGCCGAGCAGTACTTC | CASSLGREAEQYF
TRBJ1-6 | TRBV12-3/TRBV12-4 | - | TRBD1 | TGTGCCAGCACCCTTTACATCGGGGAACAGGGGGGCAATTCACCCCTCCACTTT | CASTLYIGEQGGNSPLHF
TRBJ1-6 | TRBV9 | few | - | TGTGCCAGCAGCGTAGTTGGACAGAATTCACCCCTCCACTTT | CASSVVGQNSPLHF
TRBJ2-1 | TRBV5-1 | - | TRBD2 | TGCGCCAGCAGCTCGGGACTAGCGGACCTGGGGTCCCCCTACAATGAGCAGTTCTTC | CASSSGLADLGSPYNEQFF
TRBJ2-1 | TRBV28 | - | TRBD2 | TGTGCCAGCAGTTTGAGCGGGAGGGTAAATGCGCAGTTCTTC | CASSLSGRVNAQFF
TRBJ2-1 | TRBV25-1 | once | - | TGTGCCAGCAGTAGGCAGGGGAGTATAGACTATGAGCAGTTCTTC | CASSRQGSIDYEQFF
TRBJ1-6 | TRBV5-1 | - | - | TGCGCCAGCAGCTTGGATTGGACAGCGAGAACCCTCCACTTT | CASSLDWTARTLHF
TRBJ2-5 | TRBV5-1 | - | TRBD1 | TGCGCCAGCATGGACAGGGGCAGGGAGGCCCAGTACTTC | CASMDRGREAQYF
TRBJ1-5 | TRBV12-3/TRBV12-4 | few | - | TGTGCCAGCAGCTTGGACAGCCACAATCAGCCCCAGCATTTT | CASSLDSHNQPQHF
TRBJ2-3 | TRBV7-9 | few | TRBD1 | TGTGCCAGCAGCCAGGGGGCATTTTTCCGCACAGATACGCAGTATTTT | CASSQGAFFRTDTQYF
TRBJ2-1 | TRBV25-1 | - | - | TGTGCCAGCAGGGAATTTACTAGCATCTATGAGCAGTTCTTC | CASREFTSIYEQFF
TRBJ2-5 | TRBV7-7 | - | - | TGTGCTAGCAGCCCGGAGACCCTACAAGAGACCCAGTACTTC | CASSPETLQETQYF
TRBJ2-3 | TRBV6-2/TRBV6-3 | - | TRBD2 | TGTGCCAGCACACCGGACCGGGACTACGCCACAGATACGCAGTATTTT | CASTPDRDYATDTQYF